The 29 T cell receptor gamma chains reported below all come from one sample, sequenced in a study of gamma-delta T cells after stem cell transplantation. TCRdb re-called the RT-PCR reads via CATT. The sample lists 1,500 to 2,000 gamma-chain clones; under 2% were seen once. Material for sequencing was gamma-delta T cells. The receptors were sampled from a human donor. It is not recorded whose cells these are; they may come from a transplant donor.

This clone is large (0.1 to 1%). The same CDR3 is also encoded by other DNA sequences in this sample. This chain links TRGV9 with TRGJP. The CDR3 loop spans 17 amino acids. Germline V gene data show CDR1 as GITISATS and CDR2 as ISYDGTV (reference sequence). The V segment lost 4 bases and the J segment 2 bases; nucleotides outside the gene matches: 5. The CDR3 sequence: CALWEDRQELGKKIKVF. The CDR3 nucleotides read TGTGCCTTGTGGGAAGACAGGCAAGAGTTGGGCAAAAAAATCAAGGTATTT.

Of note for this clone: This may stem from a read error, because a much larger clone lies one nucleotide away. CDR3 coding DNA: TGTGCCACCTGGGGGTACAAGGAACTCTTT. It translates to CATWGYKELF. The chain employs TRGV8 and TRGJ1 or TRGJ2. V dropped 5 bases and J dropped 14; count of bases not matched to a gene: 9. The CDR3 contains 10 residues. The V gene's germline CDR1 is VENAVY and CDR2 YDSYNSRV.

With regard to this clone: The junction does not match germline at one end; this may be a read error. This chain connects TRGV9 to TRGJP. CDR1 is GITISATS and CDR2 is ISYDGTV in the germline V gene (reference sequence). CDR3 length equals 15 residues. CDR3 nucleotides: TGTGCCTTGTGGAGTCAAGAGTTGGGCAAAAAAATCGAGGTATTT. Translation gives CALWSQELGKKIEVF.

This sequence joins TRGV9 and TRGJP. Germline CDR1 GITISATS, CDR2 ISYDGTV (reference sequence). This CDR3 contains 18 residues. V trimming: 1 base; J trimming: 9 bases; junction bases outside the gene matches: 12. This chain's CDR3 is CALWEVSPRRLGKKIKVF. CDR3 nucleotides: TGTGCCTTGTGGGAGGTCTCTCCCCGGAGGTTGGGCAAAAAAATCAAGGTATTT.

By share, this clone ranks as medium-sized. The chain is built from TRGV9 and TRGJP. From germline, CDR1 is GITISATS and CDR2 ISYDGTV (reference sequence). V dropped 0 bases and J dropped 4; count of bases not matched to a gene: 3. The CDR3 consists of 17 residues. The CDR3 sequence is CALWEVDQELGKKIKVF. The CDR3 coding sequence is TGTGCCTTGTGGGAGGTGGACCAAGAGTTGGGCAAAAAAATCAAGGTATTT.

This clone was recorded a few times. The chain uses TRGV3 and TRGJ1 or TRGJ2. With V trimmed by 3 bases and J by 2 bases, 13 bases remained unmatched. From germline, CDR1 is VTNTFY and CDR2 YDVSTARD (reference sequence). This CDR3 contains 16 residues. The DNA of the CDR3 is TGTGCCACCTGGGACGGTACTCATATTTATTATTATAAGAAACTCTTT. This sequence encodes CATWDGTHIYYYKKLF.

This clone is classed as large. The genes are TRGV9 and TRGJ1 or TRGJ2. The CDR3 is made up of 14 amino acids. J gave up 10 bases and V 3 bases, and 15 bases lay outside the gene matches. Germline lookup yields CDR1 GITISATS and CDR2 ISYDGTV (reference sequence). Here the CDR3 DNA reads TGTGCCTTGTGGGAGCCTACCCCCCTTCGGAAGAAACTCTTT. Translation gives CALWEPTPLRKKLF.

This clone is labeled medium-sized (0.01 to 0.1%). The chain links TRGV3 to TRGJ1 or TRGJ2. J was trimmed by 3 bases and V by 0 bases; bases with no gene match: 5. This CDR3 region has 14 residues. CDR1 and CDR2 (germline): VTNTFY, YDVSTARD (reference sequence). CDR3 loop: CATWDRLGYYKKLF. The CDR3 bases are TGTGCCACCTGGGACAGGCTGGGTTATTATAAGAAACTCTTT.

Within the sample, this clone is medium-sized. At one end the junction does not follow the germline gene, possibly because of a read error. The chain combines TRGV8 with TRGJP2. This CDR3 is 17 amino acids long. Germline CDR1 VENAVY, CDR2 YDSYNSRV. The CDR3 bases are TGTGCCACCCGGGATAGGCCGTCGGATAGTAGTGATTGGATCAAGACGTTT. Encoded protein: CATRDRPSDSSDWIKTF.

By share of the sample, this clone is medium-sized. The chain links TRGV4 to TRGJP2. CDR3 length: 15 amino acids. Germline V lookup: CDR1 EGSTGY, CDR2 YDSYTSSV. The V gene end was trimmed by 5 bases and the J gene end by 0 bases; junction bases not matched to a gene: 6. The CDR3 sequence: CATWVPYSSDWIKTF. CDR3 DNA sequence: TGTGCCACCTGGGTGCCATATAGTAGTGATTGGATCAAGACGTTT.

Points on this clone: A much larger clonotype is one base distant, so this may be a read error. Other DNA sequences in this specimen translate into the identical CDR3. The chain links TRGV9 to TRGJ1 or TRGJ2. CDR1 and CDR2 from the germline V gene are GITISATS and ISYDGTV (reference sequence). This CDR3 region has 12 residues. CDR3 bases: TGTGCCTTATGGGAGCAGTTCGGTAAGAAACTCTTT. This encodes CALWEQFGKKLF.

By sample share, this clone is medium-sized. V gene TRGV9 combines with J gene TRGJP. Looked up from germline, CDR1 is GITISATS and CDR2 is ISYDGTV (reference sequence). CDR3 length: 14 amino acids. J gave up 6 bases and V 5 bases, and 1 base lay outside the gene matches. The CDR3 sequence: CALWVELGKKIKVF. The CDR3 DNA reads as TGTGCCTTGTGGGTAGAGTTGGGCAAAAAAATCAAGGTATTT.

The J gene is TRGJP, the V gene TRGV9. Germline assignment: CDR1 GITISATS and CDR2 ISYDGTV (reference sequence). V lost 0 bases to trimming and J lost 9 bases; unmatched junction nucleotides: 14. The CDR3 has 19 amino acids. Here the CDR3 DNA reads TGTGCCTTGTGGGAGGTGGAGGCTCGGCGAGTGTTGGGCAAAAAAATCAAGGTATTT. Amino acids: CALWEVEARRVLGKKIKVF.

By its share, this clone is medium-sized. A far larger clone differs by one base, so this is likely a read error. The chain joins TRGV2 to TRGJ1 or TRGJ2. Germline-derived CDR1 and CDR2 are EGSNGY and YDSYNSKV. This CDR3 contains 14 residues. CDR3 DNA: TGTGCCGCCTGGGACGGGCCGATGTATTATAAGAAACTCTTT. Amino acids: CAAWDGPMYYKKLF.

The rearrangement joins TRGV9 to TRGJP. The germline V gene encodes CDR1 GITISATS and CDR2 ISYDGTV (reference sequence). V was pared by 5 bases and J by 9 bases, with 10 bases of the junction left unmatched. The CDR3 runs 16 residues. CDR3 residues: CALWAPPGLGKKIKVF. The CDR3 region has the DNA TGTGCCTTGTGGGCCCCTCCGGGGTTGGGCAAAAAAATCAAGGTATTT.

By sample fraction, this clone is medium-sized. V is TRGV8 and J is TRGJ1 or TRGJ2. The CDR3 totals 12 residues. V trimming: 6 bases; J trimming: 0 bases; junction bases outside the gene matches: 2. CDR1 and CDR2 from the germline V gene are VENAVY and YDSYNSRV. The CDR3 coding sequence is TGTGCCACCTGGTTGAATTATTATAAGAAACTCTTT. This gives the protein CATWLNYYKKLF.

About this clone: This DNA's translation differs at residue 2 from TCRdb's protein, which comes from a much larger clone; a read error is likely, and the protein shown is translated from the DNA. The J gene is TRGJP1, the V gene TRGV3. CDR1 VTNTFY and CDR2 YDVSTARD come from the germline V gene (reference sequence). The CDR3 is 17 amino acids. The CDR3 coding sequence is TGTACCACCTGGGACAGGCCGATGAGGACCACTGGTTGGTTCAAGATATTT. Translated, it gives CTTWDRPMRTTGWFKIF.

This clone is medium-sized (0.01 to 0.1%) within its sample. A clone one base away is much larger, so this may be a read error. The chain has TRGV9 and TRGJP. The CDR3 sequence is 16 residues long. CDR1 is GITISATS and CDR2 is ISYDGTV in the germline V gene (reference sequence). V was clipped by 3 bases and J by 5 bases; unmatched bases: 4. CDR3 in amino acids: CALWEIEELGKKIKVF. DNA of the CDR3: TGTGCCTTGTGGGAGATCGAAGAGTTGGGCAAAAAAATCAAGGTATTT.

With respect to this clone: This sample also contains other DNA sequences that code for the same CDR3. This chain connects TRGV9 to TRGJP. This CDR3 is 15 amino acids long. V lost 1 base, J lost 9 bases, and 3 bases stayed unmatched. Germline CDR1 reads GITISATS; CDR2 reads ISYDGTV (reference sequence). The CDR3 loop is CALWEVALGKKIKVF. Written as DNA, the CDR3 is TGTGCCTTGTGGGAGGTTGCGTTGGGCAAAAAAATCAAGGTATTT.

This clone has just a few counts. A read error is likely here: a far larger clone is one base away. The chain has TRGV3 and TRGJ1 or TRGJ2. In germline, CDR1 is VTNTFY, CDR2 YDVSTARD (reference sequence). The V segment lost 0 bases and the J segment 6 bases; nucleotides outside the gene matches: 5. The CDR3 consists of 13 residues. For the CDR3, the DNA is TGTGCCACCTGGGACAGGCTCTGTTATAAGAAACTCTTT. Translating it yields CATWDRLCYKKLF.

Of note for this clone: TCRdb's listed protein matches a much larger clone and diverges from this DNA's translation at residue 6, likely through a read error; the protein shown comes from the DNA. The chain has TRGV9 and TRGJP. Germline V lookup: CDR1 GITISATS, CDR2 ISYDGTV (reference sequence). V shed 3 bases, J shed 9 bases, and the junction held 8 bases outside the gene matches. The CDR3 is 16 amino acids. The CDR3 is CALWEMQGLGKKIKVF. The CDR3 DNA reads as TGTGCCTTGTGGGAGATGCAGGGGTTGGGCAAAAAAATCAAGGTATTT.

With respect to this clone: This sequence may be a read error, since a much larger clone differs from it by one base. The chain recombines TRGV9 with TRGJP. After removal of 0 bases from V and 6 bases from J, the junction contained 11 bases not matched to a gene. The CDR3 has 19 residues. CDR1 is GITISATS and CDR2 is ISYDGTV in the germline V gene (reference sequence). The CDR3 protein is CALWEVGSRPELGKKIKVF. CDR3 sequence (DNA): TGTGCCTTGTGGGAGGTGGGTTCACGCCCAGAGTTGGGCAAAAAAATCAAGGTATTT.

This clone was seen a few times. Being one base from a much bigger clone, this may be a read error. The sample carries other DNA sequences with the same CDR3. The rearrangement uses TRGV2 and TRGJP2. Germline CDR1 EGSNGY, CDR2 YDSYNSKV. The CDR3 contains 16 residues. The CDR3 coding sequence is TGTGCCACCTGGGACGGGCGTCGGGGTAGTGACTGGATCAAGACGTTT. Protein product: CATWDGRRGSDWIKTF.

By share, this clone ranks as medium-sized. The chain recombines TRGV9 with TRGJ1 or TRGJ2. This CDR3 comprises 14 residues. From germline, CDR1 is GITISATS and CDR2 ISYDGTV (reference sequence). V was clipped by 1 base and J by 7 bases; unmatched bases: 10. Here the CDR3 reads CALWEVGKVYKKLF. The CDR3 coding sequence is TGTGCCTTGTGGGAGGTCGGCAAGGTGTATAAGAAACTCTTT.

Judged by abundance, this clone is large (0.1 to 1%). The CDR3 DNA sequence: TGTGCCACCTGGGATGGTGGAAAGAAACTCTTT. Protein product: CATWDGGKKLF. The chain links TRGV4 to TRGJ1 or TRGJ2. The germline CDR1 and CDR2 sequences are EGSTGY and YDSYTSSV. This CDR3 is built from 11 residues. J lost 10 bases, V lost 1 base, and 4 bases had no gene match.

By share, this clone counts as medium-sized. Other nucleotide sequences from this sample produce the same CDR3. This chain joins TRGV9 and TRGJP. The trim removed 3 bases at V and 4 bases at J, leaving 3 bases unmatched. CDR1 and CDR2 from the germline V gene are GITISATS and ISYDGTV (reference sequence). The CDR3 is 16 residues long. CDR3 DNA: TGTGCCTTGTGGGAGCACCAAGAGTTGGGCAAAAAAATCAAGGTATTT. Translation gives CALWEHQELGKKIKVF.

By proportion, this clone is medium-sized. The CDR3 loop reads CATWDGLGSDWIKTF. The CDR3 DNA sequence: TGTGCCACCTGGGACGGGCTTGGTAGTGATTGGATCAAGACGTTT. The rearrangement joins TRGV2 to TRGJP2. The V gene's germline CDR1 is EGSNGY and CDR2 YDSYNSKV. The junction had 4 bases not matched to a gene; V was cut back by 0 bases and J by 3 bases. CDR3 length: 15 residues.

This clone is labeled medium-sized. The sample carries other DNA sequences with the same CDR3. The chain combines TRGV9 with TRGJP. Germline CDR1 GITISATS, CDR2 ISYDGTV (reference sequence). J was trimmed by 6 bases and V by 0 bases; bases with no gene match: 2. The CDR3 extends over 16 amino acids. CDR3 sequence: CALWEVLELGKKIKVF. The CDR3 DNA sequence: TGTGCCTTGTGGGAGGTGTTAGAGTTGGGCAAAAAAATCAAGGTATTT.

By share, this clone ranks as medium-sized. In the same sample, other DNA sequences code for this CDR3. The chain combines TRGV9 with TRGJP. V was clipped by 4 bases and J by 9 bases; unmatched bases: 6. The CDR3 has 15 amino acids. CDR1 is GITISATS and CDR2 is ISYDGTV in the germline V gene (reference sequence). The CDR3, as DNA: TGTGCCTTGTGGGATGCTTTGTTGGGCAAAAAAATCAAGGTATTT. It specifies CALWDALLGKKIKVF.